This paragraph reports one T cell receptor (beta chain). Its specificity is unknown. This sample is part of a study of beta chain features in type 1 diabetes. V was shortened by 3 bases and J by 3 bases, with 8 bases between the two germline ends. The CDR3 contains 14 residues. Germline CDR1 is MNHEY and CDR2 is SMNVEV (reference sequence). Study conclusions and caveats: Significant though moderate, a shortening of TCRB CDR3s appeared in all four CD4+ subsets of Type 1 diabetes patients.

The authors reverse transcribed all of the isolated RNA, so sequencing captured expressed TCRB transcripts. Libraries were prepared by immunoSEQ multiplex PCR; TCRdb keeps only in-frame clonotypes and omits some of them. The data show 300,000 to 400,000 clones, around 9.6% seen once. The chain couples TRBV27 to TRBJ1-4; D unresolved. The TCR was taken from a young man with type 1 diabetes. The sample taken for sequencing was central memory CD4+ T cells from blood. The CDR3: CASSLSGANEKLFF. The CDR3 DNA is TGTGCCAGCAGTTTGTCCGGGGCTAATGAAAAACTGTTTTTT. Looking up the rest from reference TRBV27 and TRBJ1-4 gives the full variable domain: EAQVTQNPRYLITVTGKKLTVTCSQNMNHEYMSWYRQDPGLGLRQIYYSMNVEVTDKGDVPEGYKVSRKEKRNFPLILESPSPNQTSLYFCASSLSGANEKLFFGSGTQLSVL.